The table lists the clone carrying this TCR beta chain with a few counts. Its cognate antigen is unknown. V lost 5 bases to trimming and J lost 4 bases; unmatched junction nucleotides: 16. This CDR3 has 19 amino acids. The germline CDR1 and CDR2 sequences are SGHRS and YFSETQ. Libraries for TCR beta were made by quantitative 5'-RACE with molecular barcodes. Via MiXCR, TCRdb re-called the 5' RACE reads, giving one row per CDR3 protein. The table lists approximately 540,000 distinct CDR3 sequences, more than 9.5% of them singletons, with 6.8% in the top ten. The data are from a study of CD8 T cells in ankylosing spondylitis. Findings of the study overall: Reactive arthritis synovial fluid and blood were previously reported to contain some motif variants. The authors found the disease-linked clones to be CD8+ and relatively rare in peripheral blood. One TCR beta motif, made up of about 8 highly homologous variants, appeared characteristic of ankylosing spondylitis blood. From matched ankylosing spondylitis synovial fluid, disease-linked clones were reportedly recovered at significantly enriched levels.

The clonotype originates from a male donor with ankylosing spondylitis. Source material: blood, either unsorted or a sorted T cell fraction (not recorded which). The chain combines TRBV5-1 with TRBJ2-2; 11 bases line up with TRBD2. This CDR3 is CASRNIGTSGALGTGELFF. The CDR3 nucleotides are TGCGCCAGCAGAAATATAGGGACTAGCGGAGCCCTCGGCACCGGGGAGCTGTTTTTT.